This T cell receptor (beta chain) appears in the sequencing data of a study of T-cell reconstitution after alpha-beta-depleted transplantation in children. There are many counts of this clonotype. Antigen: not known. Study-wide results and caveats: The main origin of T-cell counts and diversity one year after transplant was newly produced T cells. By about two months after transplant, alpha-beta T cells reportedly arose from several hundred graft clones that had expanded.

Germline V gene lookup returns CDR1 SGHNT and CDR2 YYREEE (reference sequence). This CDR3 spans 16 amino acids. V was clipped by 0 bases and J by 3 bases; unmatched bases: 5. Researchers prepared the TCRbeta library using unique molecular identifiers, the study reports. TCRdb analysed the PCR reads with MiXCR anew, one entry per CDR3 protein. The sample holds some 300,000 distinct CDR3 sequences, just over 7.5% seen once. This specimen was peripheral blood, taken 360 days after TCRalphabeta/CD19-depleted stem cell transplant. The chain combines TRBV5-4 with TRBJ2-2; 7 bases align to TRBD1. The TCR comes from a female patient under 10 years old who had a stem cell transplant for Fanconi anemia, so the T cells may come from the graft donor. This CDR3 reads CASSLEAGGDTGELFF. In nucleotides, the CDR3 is TGTGCCAGCAGCTTGGAGGCAGGGGGTGACACCGGGGAGCTGTTTTTT.